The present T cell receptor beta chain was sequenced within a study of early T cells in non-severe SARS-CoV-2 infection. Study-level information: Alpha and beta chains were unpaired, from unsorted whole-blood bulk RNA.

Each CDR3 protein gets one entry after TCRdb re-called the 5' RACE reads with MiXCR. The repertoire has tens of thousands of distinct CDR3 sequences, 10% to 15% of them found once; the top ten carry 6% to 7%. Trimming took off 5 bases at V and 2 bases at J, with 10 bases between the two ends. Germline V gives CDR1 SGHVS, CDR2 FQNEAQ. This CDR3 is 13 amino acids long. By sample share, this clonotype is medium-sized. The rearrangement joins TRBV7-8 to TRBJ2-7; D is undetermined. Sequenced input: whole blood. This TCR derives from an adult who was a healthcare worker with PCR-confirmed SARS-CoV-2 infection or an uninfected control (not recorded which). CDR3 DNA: TGTGCCAGCAGCGAGCCGGATCCCTACGAGCAGTACTTC. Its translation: CASSEPDPYEQYF.